This T cell receptor (beta chain) was documented in a study of glioma-infiltrating T cells after dendritic cell vaccination listed by TCRdb under 2016. Notes on the research overall: Of the approximately 15 glioblastoma patients in the cohort, all drawn from Phase I and II dendritic cell vaccination trials, 9 were newly diagnosed and 6 had recurrent disease. Patients received autologous tumor lysate-pulsed dendritic cell vaccination between 2003 and 2012. The vaccine consisted of monocyte-derived dendritic cells cultured less than eight days with IL-4 and GM-CSF, then pulsed overnight with autologous tumor lysate. Three intradermal dendritic cell vaccine injections were administered to patients at biweekly intervals in the arm below the axilla. In glioblastoma patients vaccinated with dendritic cells, deep sequencing of TCR beta CDR3 regions served to measure the amount of tumor-infiltrating lymphocytes and to compare repertoires between tumor and blood. Survival after dendritic cell vaccination was correlated with TCR sequencing metrics, such as TIL content and the overlap between tumor and blood repertoires.

To be selected, patients needed enough residual fresh-frozen tumor tissue and more than two years of available survival data. An isocitrate dehydrogenase mutation was not carried by any of the glioblastoma patients, although molecular status was otherwise variable. PBMC collection took place before vaccination, two weeks after the third vaccination, and at tumor progression if progression occurred. The Qiagen DNeasy Blood extraction Kit was used for extraction of genomic DNA. With respect to this clone: No antigen is known for it. Base-call qualities are not available, and no considerably larger clone is one nucleotide away.

Using the immunoSEQ assay, TCRB CDR3 regions were amplified from around 2 micrograms of genomic DNA, or from all available DNA when less than that was on hand. For multiplex PCR, 60 forward primers for TCR V beta segments and 13 reverse primers for J beta segments were used. Synthetic control templates were spiked into each sample at limiting dilution to estimate reads per starting template. The Illumina HiSeq System generated sequencing reads of 87 bp. For the original study's pipeline: PCR and sequencing errors were removed by merging closely related sequences with a nearest neighbor algorithm. TCR overlap was measured as the percentage of unique tumor TCR beta sequences also present in the same patient's peripheral blood. The source is immuneACCESS, and TCRdb retained only in-frame sequences with V and J called. Part of the clones is not carried over; for the studies checked, unresolved V genes explain less than half of this, and the remainder is unexplained. D and trimming come from the DNA, and the V and J calls and clone size come from that table. The sample data list about 92,000 clones, and more than 75% of these were observed just once. The top ten clonotypes cover around a sixth of the sample.

General findings and caveats noted by the study authors: The cohort was small and heterogeneous, few patients had complete blood and tumor sets, and even fewer had initial-recurrent tumor pairs. TCR clonality showed no direct relationship with survival, which suggests that a diverse polyclonal response may matter. The three-group TCR overlap response model was characterized as speculative, and prospective validation of the model was stated to be required. After dendritic cell vaccination, a higher estimated pretreatment TIL content predicted longer time to progression and overall survival.

This TCR came from a human donor with glioblastoma. Sequenced material: blood, taken before dendritic cell vaccination.

The CDR3 reads CASSPNSDRGSGNTIYF. The DNA is as follows: TGTGCCAGCAGCCCGAACTCTGACAGGGGTTCTGGAAACACCATATATTTT. This chain is built from TRBV7-6 and TRBJ1-3; 8 of the junction bases match TRBD1. CDR1 SGHVS and CDR2 FNYEAQ are derived from the germline V gene. Taken from cysteine to phenylalanine, the CDR3 has 17 residues. Only the CDR3 DNA is retained, 51 bases long and in frame from the first base. V ends up 5 bases short and J 1 base short, with an unmatched junction base count of 10.